The next 26 T cell receptor beta chains were all read from a single sample in a study of regulatory T cells in long-lasting Graves disease. Building of the TCR beta libraries involved iRepertoire HTBI primers and Arm-PCR of CDR3 regions. Each CDR3 protein is one row after TCRdb ran MiXCR on the multiplex PCR reads. Found here are fewer than 600,000 distinct CDR3 sequences, about 20% of them singletons; the top ten hold about 12%. The time point here: persistent/refractory GD, antithyroid drugs over 5 years with positive TRAb. PBMCs provided the RNA from which the TCR library was made. The specimen comprised peripheral blood mononuclear cells (PBMCs), sampled when the disease was refractory, from a patient treated with antithyroid drugs. The receptors derive from a female donor with Graves disease.

This clonotype was seen repeatedly, ten times or more. The chain couples TRBV7-2 to TRBJ2-7; D not resolved. Looked up from germline, CDR1 is SGHTA and CDR2 is FQGNSA. V was trimmed by 5 bases and J by 8 bases, leaving 13 bases between them. The CDR3 runs 12 residues. The CDR3 loop is CASSQLETKQYF. The CDR3 coding sequence is TGTGCCAGCAGCCAATTGGAAACGAAGCAGTACTTC.

In its sample, this clonotype was seen once. V is TRBV6-4 and J is TRBJ2-5, with 10 bases identical to TRBD1. The J call is doubtful: the DNA matches TRBJ2-1 better. The germline V gene has CDR1 MRHNA and CDR2 SNTAGT. CDR3 length: 14 amino acids. The CDR3 nucleotides read TGTGCCAGCAGCCGGGACAGGGGATTAAGTGAGCAGTTCTTC. Translation: CASSRDRGLSEQFF.

This clonotype was recorded many times. V gene TRBV7-2 combines with J gene TRBJ2-7; 7 positions agree with TRBD2. CDR1 SGHTA and CDR2 FQGNSA come from the germline V gene. V trimming: 1 base; J trimming: 3 bases; junction bases outside the gene matches: 3. The CDR3 is 14 residues long. DNA of the CDR3: TGTGCCAGCAGCTTAGTTCCGGGGGGCTACGAGCAGTACTTC. Translating it yields CASSLVPGGYEQYF. The full variable domain, in which reference TRBV7-2 and TRBJ2-7 provide the parts outside the CDR3, is GAGVSQSPSNKVTEKGKDVELRCDPISGHTALYWYRQSLGQGLEFLIYFQGNSAPDKSGLPSDRFSAERTGGSVSTLTIQRTQQEDSAVYLCASSLVPGGYEQYFGPGTRLTVT.

The chain recombines TRBV19 with TRBJ2-6; possible D gene TRBD2, 6 bases. Germline values: CDR1 LNHDA, CDR2 SQIVND (reference sequence). V was trimmed by 5 bases and J by 4 bases, leaving 18 bases between them. This CDR3 region has 17 residues. Here the CDR3 reads CASSGSRGNPGANVLTF. The CDR3 DNA reads as TGTGCCAGTAGTGGTTCTCGGGGGAATCCAGGGGCCAACGTCCTGACTTTC.

This clonotype was seen many times. The rearrangement links TRBV20-1 to TRBJ1-5; no clear D gene. Looked up from germline, CDR1 is DFQATT and CDR2 is SNEGSKA (reference sequence). CDR3 length: 15 residues. V lost 4 bases, J lost 2 bases, and 15 bases lay in between. This CDR3 reads CSANNPITGNQPQHF. The CDR3 DNA is TGCAGTGCTAACAACCCTATAACTGGCAATCAGCCCCAGCATTTT.

The gene calls are TRBV28 and TRBJ2-5, with D possibly being TRBD2 (6 bases). The CDR3 runs to 14 residues. Trimming pared 4 bases from V and 5 bases from J, leaving 14 bases between. In germline, CDR1 is MDHEN, CDR2 SYDVKM. CDR3 protein: CASSSGGLVETQYF. The CDR3 DNA follows: TGTGCCAGCAGTTCCGGAGGGCTAGTGGAGACCCAGTACTTC. Based on the CDR3 plus reference TRBV28 and TRBJ2-5, the full variable domain is DVKVTQSSRYLVKRTGEKVFLECVQDMDHENMFWYRQDPGLGLRLIYFSYDVKMKEKGDIPEGYSVSREKKERFSLILESASTNQTSMYLCASSSGGLVETQYFGPGTRLLVL.

Details on this clonotype: A read error may be the cause here, since a much bigger clone is one base away. The rearrangement joins TRBV6-1 to TRBJ2-5, with D perhaps TRBD1 (5 bases). Deletions cut 3 bases from V and 1 base from J, with 9 bases between. This CDR3 is 14 amino acids long. Germline V lookup: CDR1 MNHNS, CDR2 SASEGT. CDR3 coding DNA: TGTGCCAGCAGTGATCCGACAGCCCAAGAGACCCAGTACTTC. Encoded protein: CASSDPTAQETQYF.

V gene TRBV6-1 combines with J gene TRBJ1-1; the D gene is possibly TRBD1 (5 bases). This CDR3 spans 13 amino acids. The germline CDR1 and CDR2 sequences are MNHNS and SASEGT. As DNA, the CDR3 is TGTGCACCCACCTACGGGGCAGGCGCTGAAGCTTTCTTT. Residues: CAPTYGAGAEAFF.

The table lists this clonotype with a few counts. The chain has TRBV7-2 and TRBJ2-2; the D gene could be TRBD1 or TRBD2 (5 bases each). V shed 0 bases and J shed 2 bases, with 7 bases lying between them. Germline V gives CDR1 SGHTA, CDR2 FQGNSA. The CDR3 is 15 residues long. Here the CDR3 DNA reads TGTGCCAGCAGCTTAGCCGGGGACAACACCGGGGAGCTGTTTTTT. This encodes CASSLAGDNTGELFF.

This chain joins TRBV29-1 and TRBJ2-7, with D uncertain. Trimming pared 6 bases from V and 5 bases from J, leaving 8 bases between. Germline CDR1 SQVTM, CDR2 ANQGSEA. This CDR3 spans 10 amino acids. The DNA of the CDR3 is TGCAGCGTCATCATCGACGAGCAGTACTTC. Translating it yields CSVIIDEQYF.

This clonotype was recorded at least ten times. This chain's CDR3 is CASSDVRWGRNTGELFF. The CDR3 coding sequence is TGTGCCAGCAGTGACGTCCGCTGGGGCCGGAACACCGGGGAGCTGTTTTTT. The chain links TRBV6-1 to TRBJ2-2, with D possibly matching TRBD1 (5 bases). Per the germline V gene, CDR1 is MNHNS and CDR2 is SASEGT. Trimming left V 3 bases short and J 1 base short, with 15 bases between. CDR3 length: 17 residues.

This clonotype appeared many times. The V gene is TRBV6-1, the J gene TRBJ2-5, with TRBD1 identical over 10 bases. Trimming removed 6 bases from V and 6 bases from J; junction bases left unmatched: 4. In germline, CDR1 is MNHNS, CDR2 SASEGT. This CDR3 spans 13 amino acids. The CDR3 coding sequence is TGTGCCAGCAGACCGGGACAGGGGAAGACCCAGTACTTC. This encodes CASRPGQGKTQYF.

This clonotype was detected ten times or more. The chain employs TRBV12-3 or TRBV12-4 and TRBJ2-2, with 9 bases that match TRBD1. V was pared by 6 bases and J by 1 base, with 3 bases of the junction left unmatched. The CDR3 extends over 15 amino acids. The CDR3 here is CASRPGQGNTGELFF. As DNA, the CDR3 is TGTGCCAGCAGACCGGGACAGGGGAACACCGGGGAGCTGTTTTTT.

Many counts were recorded for this clonotype. This chain connects TRBV5-1 to TRBJ1-1, with TRBD1 matching 10 bases. Germline values: CDR1 SGHRS, CDR2 YFSETQ. V gave up 4 bases and J gave up 7 bases; unmatched junction bases: 7. The CDR3 is made up of 14 amino acids. In DNA, the CDR3 is TGCGCCAGCAGCCGGACAGGGGGTCCCGATGAAGCTTTCTTT. Its translation is CASSRTGGPDEAFF. The entire variable domain, with the rest obtained from reference TRBV5-1 and TRBJ1-1, is as follows: KAGVTQTPRYLIKTRGQQVTLSCSPISGHRSVSWYQQTPGQGLQFLFEYFSETQRNKGNFPGRFSGRQFSNSRSEMNVSTLELGDSALYLCASSRTGGPDEAFFGQGTRLTVV.

This chain links TRBV19 with TRBJ2-1; the match to TRBD2 covers 13 bases. Germline V lookup: CDR1 LNHDA, CDR2 SQIVND (reference sequence). This CDR3 contains 16 residues. V was pared by 5 bases and J by 7 bases, with 8 bases of the junction left unmatched. The chain's CDR3 is CASSLLAGGPRNEQFF. The DNA of the CDR3 is TGTGCCAGTAGTTTACTAGCGGGAGGGCCTAGGAATGAGCAGTTCTTC.

V usage is TRBV19 and J usage is TRBJ1-5, with D unresolved. Germline CDR1 LNHDA, CDR2 SQIVND (reference sequence). Trimming shortened V by 1 base and J by 7 bases, and 14 bases separated the two germline ends. This CDR3 is 15 amino acids long. CDR3 nucleotide sequence: TGTGCCAGTAGTATAGGAGGAGAGGGTCGACAGCCCCAGCATTTT. Its protein is CASSIGGEGRQPQHF.

The chain recombines TRBV20-1 with TRBJ1-1; perhaps TRBD1 as D (6 bases). CDR3 size: 14 residues. The germline CDR1 and CDR2 sequences are DFQATT and SNEGSKA (reference sequence). Trimming shortened V by 6 bases and J by 0 bases, and 14 bases separated the two germline ends. The CDR3 DNA reads TGCAGTGCCGCCAGGGGCACTATGAACACTGAAGCTTTCTTT. Translating gives CSAARGTMNTEAFF.

The V call is TRBV29-1, the J call TRBJ2-7; 8 bases map to TRBD2. Looked up from germline, CDR1 is SQVTM and CDR2 is ANQGSEA. This CDR3 comprises 14 residues. V was clipped by 5 bases and J by 3 bases; unmatched bases: 9. This CDR3 reads CSVWDSGTLYEQYF. CDR3 sequence (DNA): TGCAGCGTTTGGGATAGCGGGACTCTCTACGAGCAGTACTTC.

This clonotype came up a few times. The rearrangement joins TRBV28 to TRBJ2-4; D is possibly TRBD1 (8 bases). Trimming shortened V by 6 bases and J by 7 bases, and 16 bases separated the two germline ends. Germline CDR1 and CDR2: MDHEN and SYDVKM. The CDR3 extends over 14 amino acids. CDR3 in amino acids: CASSLVQGGNIQYF. The CDR3 DNA sequence: TGTGCCAGCAGCCTAGTACAGGGGGGGAACATTCAGTACTTC.

CDR3 nucleotides: TGCAGTGCTAGAGGTGGGAGTTTCAACAATGAGCAGTTCTTC. Protein: CSARGGSFNNEQFF. V and J are TRBV20-1 and TRBJ2-1; D is perhaps TRBD2 (5 bases). Trimming took 1 base from V and 5 from J, leaving 12 bases between them. Germline values: CDR1 DFQATT, CDR2 SNEGSKA (reference sequence). The CDR3 totals 14 residues.

The sample holds a few counts of this clonotype. This chain uses TRBV7-3 with TRBJ2-2, with 8 bases fitting TRBD2. Germline V lookup: CDR1 SGHTA, CDR2 FQGTGA. CDR3 length: 18 residues. J gave up 4 bases and V 4 bases, and 14 bases lay outside the gene matches. The DNA of the CDR3 is TGTGCCAGCAGCTATGGGCCCCCCACTAGCGGCTTCACCGGGGAGCTGTTTTTT. Translated: CASSYGPPTSGFTGELFF.

Of note for this clonotype: This sequence may be a read error, since a much larger clone differs from it by one base. The chain recombines TRBV12-3 or TRBV12-4 with TRBJ1-4; 8 nucleotides match TRBD1. Trimming took 2 bases from V and 8 from J; bases not matched to a gene: 7. This CDR3 has 15 residues. The CDR3 coding sequence is TGTGCCAGCAGTTTACGAGGACAGGGAGGCGAAAAACTGTTTTTT. It specifies CASSLRGQGGEKLFF.

This clonotype has just a few counts. The rearrangement joins TRBV7-2 to TRBJ2-7; the match to TRBD1 covers 7 bases. J lost 0 bases, V lost 4 bases, and 6 bases had no gene match. In germline, CDR1 is SGHTA, CDR2 FQGNSA. The CDR3 extends over 15 amino acids. CDR3 in amino acids: CASSSGQAYSYEQYF. DNA for the CDR3: TGTGCCAGCAGCTCCGGACAGGCCTACTCCTACGAGCAGTACTTC.

The J gene is TRBJ1-1, the V gene TRBV5-1; no clear D gene. V dropped 0 bases and J dropped 1 base, with 10 bases sitting between them. Germline CDR1 reads SGHRS; CDR2 reads YFSETQ. The CDR3 is made up of 15 amino acids. CDR3 bases: TGCGCCAGCAGCTTGGCGAGGGTCGGGAACACTGAAGCTTTCTTT. It yields the protein CASSLARVGNTEAFF.

In DNA form, the CDR3 reads TGCAGTGCTAGAGATTGGGACGGCAACTCTGGGGCCAACGTCCTGACTTTC. Protein: CSARDWDGNSGANVLTF. V gene TRBV20-1 combines with J gene TRBJ2-6; possibly TRBD1 or TRBD2 for D (5 bases each). In germline, CDR1 is DFQATT, CDR2 SNEGSKA (reference sequence). V was trimmed by 0 bases and J by 0 bases, leaving 12 bases between them. CDR3 length: 17 residues.

This clonotype has more than one count but fewer than ten. The V call is TRBV18, the J call TRBJ1-4, with D possibly being TRBD1 (5 bases). With 1 base removed from V and 2 bases from J, the gap between germline ends came to 11 bases. Germline CDR1 reads KGHSH; CDR2 reads LQKENI. The CDR3 extends over 16 amino acids. The CDR3 loop is CASSPRLGHTNEKLFF. CDR3 coding DNA: TGTGCCAGCTCACCACGTCTAGGACATACTAATGAAAAACTGTTTTTT.